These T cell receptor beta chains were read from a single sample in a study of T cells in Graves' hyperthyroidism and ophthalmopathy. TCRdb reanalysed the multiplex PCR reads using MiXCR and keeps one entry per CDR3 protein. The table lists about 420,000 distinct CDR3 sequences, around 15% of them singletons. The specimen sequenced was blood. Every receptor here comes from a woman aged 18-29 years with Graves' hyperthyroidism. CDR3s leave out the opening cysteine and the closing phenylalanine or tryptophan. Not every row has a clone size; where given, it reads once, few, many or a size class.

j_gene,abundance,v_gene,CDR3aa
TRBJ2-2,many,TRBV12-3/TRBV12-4,ASRGTGAAGELF
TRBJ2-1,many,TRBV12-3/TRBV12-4,ASSSPGLSDEQF
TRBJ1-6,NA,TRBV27,ASSLRTGGFPLH
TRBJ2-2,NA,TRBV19,ASSILDRETGELF
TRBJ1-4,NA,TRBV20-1,SAGTGTNEKLF
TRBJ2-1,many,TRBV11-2,ASSLDLEGRGEQF
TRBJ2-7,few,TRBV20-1,SARRGQSYEQY
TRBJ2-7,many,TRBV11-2,ASSLGTGDEQY
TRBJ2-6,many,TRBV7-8,ASSLEEISGANVLT
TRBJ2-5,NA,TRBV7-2,ASSIGTSGGPH
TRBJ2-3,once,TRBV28,ASSNDRARYTDTQY
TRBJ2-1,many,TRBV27,ASSLLAGALLSSYNEQF
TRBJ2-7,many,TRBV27,ASSPRGGFGQY
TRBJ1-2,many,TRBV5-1,ASSARTGGYGYT
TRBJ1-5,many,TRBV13,ASSLRQSNQPQH
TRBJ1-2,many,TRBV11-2,ASSLDGGDYGYT
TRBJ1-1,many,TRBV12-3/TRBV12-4,ASSLVRAVRVNTEAF
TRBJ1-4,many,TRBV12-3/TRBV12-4,ASSFSGVVNEKLF
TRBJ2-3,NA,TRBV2,ASSEAVTSGSTTDTQY
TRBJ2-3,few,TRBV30,ATSHPSGSLDTQY
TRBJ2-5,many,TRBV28,ASSLSAWTGARETQY
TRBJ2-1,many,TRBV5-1,ASSLVAGAYYNEQF
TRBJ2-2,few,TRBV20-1,SARRGNGELF